Shown below are 27 T cell receptor beta chains from a single sample sequenced in a study of cytomegalovirus exposure and HLA in healthy donors (dated by TCRdb to 2015 to 2018). The library was prepared using the immunoSEQ multiplex PCR assay. A mixture of 60 forward primers for TCR Vbeta segments and 13 reverse primers for TCR Jbeta segments was used in the multiplex PCR. The source is immuneACCESS, and TCRdb retained only in-frame sequences with V and J called. Part of the clones is not carried over; for the studies checked, unresolved V genes explain less than half of this, and the remainder is unexplained. The sample table shows 170,000 or so clones, and around 80% are seen once. About 1.5% of the sample is held by the ten biggest clonotypes. Sequenced: PBMCs. These receptor sequences come from a woman aged 25 to 39 in good health and CMV-seropositive.

Details on this clone: Other DNA sequences in this specimen translate into the identical CDR3. This chain joins TRBV5-1 and TRBJ2-1, with 10 bases fitting TRBD2. The length of the CDR3 is 16 residues. J lost 7 bases, V lost 0 bases, and 7 bases had no gene match. In germline, CDR1 is SGHRS, CDR2 YFSETQ. For the CDR3, the DNA is TGCGCCAGCAGCTTGGAGGCTAGCGGGAGAAATAATGAGCAGTTCTTC. Its protein is CASSLEASGRNNEQFF. The complete variable domain, with remaining parts taken from reference TRBV5-1 and TRBJ2-1, reads KAGVTQTPRYLIKTRGQQVTLSCSPISGHRSVSWYQQTPGQGLQFLFEYFSETQRNKGNFPGRFSGRQFSNSRSEMNVSTLELGDSALYLCASSLEASGRNNEQFFGPGTRLTVL.

The chain is built from TRBV28 and TRBJ2-7, with a possible D match to TRBD2 (6 bases). The assigned J gene may be wrong: the sequence end matches TRBJ2-1 better. Germline assignment: CDR1 MDHEN and CDR2 SYDVKM. The CDR3 has 16 amino acids. CDR3 bases: TGTGCCAGCAGTACAGTAGCGGAGAGCTCCTACAATGAGCAGTTCTTC. Amino acids: CASSTVAESSYNEQFF.

This chain connects TRBV6-9 to TRBJ1-4; D gene ambiguous. The length of the CDR3 is 16 residues. From germline, CDR1 is MNHGY and CDR2 SVAAGI. V was clipped by 7 bases and J by 5 bases, with 20 bases between them. The CDR3 DNA reads TGTGCCAGCACCCCCCCTCGGGATCGGCTGAATGAAAAACTGTTTTTT. It translates to CASTPPRDRLNEKLFF.

This clone appeared a single time. J is TRBJ2-4 and V is TRBV27, with D tentatively TRBD2 (5 bases). Germline-derived CDR1 and CDR2 are MNHEY and SMNVEV (reference sequence). The CDR3 covers 15 residues. V lost 5 bases and J 0 bases, leaving 11 bases between the germline ends. In DNA, the CDR3 is TGTGCCAGCAGTCCCGGGGTCGGAGCCAAAAACATTCAGTACTTC. As protein: CASSPGVGAKNIQYF.

V and J are TRBV19 and TRBJ1-2, with 8 positions matching TRBD1. With 4 bases clipped from V and 4 bases from J, the junction kept 8 bases outside the gene matches. The CDR3 consists of 15 residues. CDR1 is LNHDA, CDR2 SQIVND, per germline (reference sequence). This CDR3 is CASSTPGGASYGYTF. CDR3 DNA: TGTGCCAGTAGTACCCCAGGGGGCGCAAGCTATGGCTACACCTTC.

The chain uses TRBV18 and TRBJ2-1; 11 nucleotides align to TRBD2. J was trimmed by 5 bases and V by 3 bases; bases with no gene match: 3. This CDR3 comprises 15 residues. Germline CDR1 is KGHSH and CDR2 is LQKENI. The CDR3 DNA reads TGTGCCAGCTCACCTAGCGGGAGGGAAAACAATGAGCAGTTCTTC. Its protein is CASSPSGRENNEQFF. The complete variable domain, with remaining parts taken from reference TRBV18 and TRBJ2-1, reads NAGVMQNPRHLVRRRGQEARLRCSPMKGHSHVYWYRQLPEEGLKFMVYLQKENIIDESGMPKERFSAEFPKEGPSILRIQQVVRGDSAAYFCASSPSGRENNEQFFGPGTRLTVL.

The chain joins TRBV7-2 to TRBJ2-1, with TRBD2 identical over 13 bases. Trimming removed 7 bases from V and 6 bases from J; junction bases left unmatched: 15. The CDR3 has 18 residues. Germline-derived CDR1 and CDR2 are SGHTA and FQGNSA. The CDR3 region is CASTLRLAGGLGINEQFF. The CDR3 nucleotides are TGTGCCAGCACCCTAAGACTAGCGGGAGGCTTAGGGATCAATGAGCAGTTCTTC.

J is TRBJ2-7 and V is TRBV2, with D maybe TRBD1 (5 bases). The germline V gene encodes CDR1 SNHLY and CDR2 FYNNEI. The V and J ends lost 4 bases and 2 bases respectively, with 15 bases between them. The CDR3 has 15 residues. Here the CDR3 DNA reads TGTGCCAGCAGTGTACTCTTACAGGCGGCCTACGAGCAGTACTTC. Translated, it gives CASSVLLQAAYEQYF.

This clone was detected a few times. The chain carries TRBV2 and TRBJ2-7; the match to TRBD2 covers 11 bases. V was clipped by 8 bases and J by 2 bases; unmatched bases: 20. Germline CDR1 SNHLY, CDR2 FYNNEI. This CDR3 has 19 amino acids. CDR3 DNA sequence: TGTGCCAGCTCTACTCCCCGTAGTCTAGCGGGAGGTGACGCCTACGAGCAGTACTTC. This gives the protein CASSTPRSLAGGDAYEQYF.

The rearrangement joins TRBV5-1 to TRBJ1-4; 9 nucleotides match TRBD1. J lost 3 bases, V lost 4 bases, and 10 bases had no gene match. Germline-derived CDR1 and CDR2 are SGHRS and YFSETQ. This CDR3 has 17 amino acids. CDR3 region: CASSSNRDRVSNEKLFF. The CDR3 DNA reads as TGCGCCAGCAGCAGTAACCGGGACAGGGTGTCTAATGAAAAACTGTTTTTT. The full variable domain, rest sourced from reference TRBV5-1 and TRBJ1-4, is KAGVTQTPRYLIKTRGQQVTLSCSPISGHRSVSWYQQTPGQGLQFLFEYFSETQRNKGNFPGRFSGRQFSNSRSEMNVSTLELGDSALYLCASSSNRDRVSNEKLFFGSGTQLSVL.

J is TRBJ2-5 and V is TRBV7-9; 10 bases agree with TRBD1. CDR3 length: 14 amino acids. Trimming removed 3 bases from V and 5 bases from J; junction bases left unmatched: 3. Germline V gene lookup returns CDR1 SEHNR and CDR2 FQNEAQ (reference sequence). CDR3 DNA sequence: TGTGCCAGCAGCTTTTTGGACAGGGGGGAGACCCAGTACTTC. Translated, it gives CASSFLDRGETQYF. Variable domain in full (rest from reference TRBV7-9 and TRBJ2-5): DTGVSQNPRHKITKRGQNVTFRCDPISEHNRLYWYRQTLGQGPEFLTYFQNEAQLEKSRLLSDRFSAERPKGSFSTLEIQRTEQGDSAMYLCASSFLDRGETQYFGPGTRLLVL.

This rearrangement joins TRBV4-1 to TRBJ1-2; 8 bases are a match to TRBD1. With V trimmed by 4 bases and J by 6 bases, 10 bases remained unmatched. The length of the CDR3 is 15 residues. CDR1 and CDR2 from the germline V gene are MGHRA and YSYEKL. The CDR3 region is CASSPHPGGSNGYTF. The CDR3 DNA sequence: TGCGCCAGCAGCCCGCATCCAGGGGGCAGCAATGGCTACACCTTC.

This chain connects TRBV19 to TRBJ1-1; D gene ambiguous. CDR1 is LNHDA and CDR2 is SQIVND in the germline V gene (reference sequence). This CDR3 has 13 residues. The V end was cut by 3 bases, the J end by 7 bases, with 12 bases between. CDR3 loop: CASSMRVGDEAFF. CDR3 in DNA: TGTGCCAGTAGTATGAGGGTGGGAGATGAAGCTTTCTTT.

The chain has TRBV6-5 and TRBJ2-1; 10 bases map to TRBD2. The CDR3 length is 16 residues. Germline V CDR1 and CDR2: MNHEY, SVGAGI. V lost 4 bases and J lost 6; bases outside the gene matches: 9. The CDR3 protein is CASSFSTSGLGNEQFF. Here the CDR3 DNA reads TGTGCCAGCAGTTTCTCGACTAGCGGGTTAGGCAATGAGCAGTTCTTC.

There are a few counts of this clone. The rearrangement uses TRBV4-2 and TRBJ2-7, with D tentatively TRBD1 (6 bases). V lost 4 bases and J lost 1, with 8 bases in between. Germline V gene sequence: CDR1 LGHNA, CDR2 YNFKEQ. This CDR3 is 13 amino acids long. CDR3 protein: CASSLGQSYEQYF. CDR3 bases: TGTGCCAGCAGCCTCGGACAGTCCTACGAGCAGTACTTC.

The rearrangement joins TRBV5-1 to TRBJ2-7, with D possibly being TRBD2 (6 bases). Germline CDR1 reads SGHRS; CDR2 reads YFSETQ. Deletions cut 7 bases from V and 2 bases from J, with 19 bases between. CDR3 length equals 15 residues. The CDR3 spells CASFVGGEAPYEQYF. The CDR3 DNA sequence: TGCGCCAGCTTTGTTGGAGGGGAGGCTCCCTACGAGCAGTACTTC.

This clone was recorded a few times. J is TRBJ1-2 and V is TRBV6-5, with 9 bases lining up with TRBD1. The CDR3 has 13 amino acids. After removal of 6 bases from V and 2 bases from J, the junction contained 1 base not matched to a gene. From germline, CDR1 is MNHEY and CDR2 SVGAGI. CDR3 sequence (DNA): TGTGCCAGCAGACAGGGGGCAAACTATGGCTACACCTTC. Encoded protein: CASRQGANYGYTF.

The chain joins TRBV11-3 to TRBJ2-1; D possibly corresponds to TRBD2 (5 bases). The CDR3 runs to 18 residues. The germline V and J ends were trimmed by 0 bases and 0 bases, with 15 bases remaining between them. CDR1 is SGHNT and CDR2 is YENEEA in the germline V gene. CDR3 nucleotides: TGTGCCAGCAGCTTAGATTTCTCCAGCGGTTCCTCCTACAATGAGCAGTTCTTC. Translated, it gives CASSLDFSSGSSYNEQFF.

The chain has TRBV27 and TRBJ2-7; tentative D call: TRBD1 (6 bases). V was clipped by 1 base and J by 7 bases, with 11 bases between them. Germline V gene sequence: CDR1 MNHEY, CDR2 SMNVEV (reference sequence). The CDR3 has 13 amino acids. The CDR3 region is CASSLYQQGEQYF. Written as DNA, the CDR3 is TGTGCCAGCAGTTTATACCAACAGGGAGAGCAGTACTTC.

V usage is TRBV10-3 and J usage is TRBJ2-7, with TRBD2 as a possible D gene (6 bases). V shed 10 bases and J shed 6 bases, with 22 bases lying between them. This CDR3 is 14 amino acids long. Germline V gene lookup returns CDR1 ENHRY and CDR2 SYGVKD. In nucleotides, the CDR3 is TGTGCCACGAAGGAGGGCTGGGGGGTCTCCGAGCAGTACTTC. Translation gives CATKEGWGVSEQYF.

This clone was observed a few times. The chain couples TRBV30 to TRBJ1-1; D gene unclear. The V gene lost 1 base and the J gene lost 1 base, with 13 bases spanning the gap. The CDR3 consists of 15 residues. Germline CDR1 reads GTSNPN; CDR2 reads SVGIG (reference sequence). This chain's CDR3 is CAWSAPGIRNTEAFF. DNA of the CDR3: TGTGCCTGGAGTGCCCCGGGAATTCGGAACACTGAAGCTTTCTTT.

The chain carries TRBV30 and TRBJ1-2; 7 positions match TRBD1. The CDR3 runs 12 residues. Germline V gene lookup returns CDR1 GTSNPN and CDR2 SVGIG (reference sequence). V lost 8 bases to trimming and J lost 6 bases; unmatched junction nucleotides: 9. CDR3 in amino acids: CARGQGLNGYTF. CDR3 nucleotide sequence: TGTGCCAGGGGGCAGGGGCTGAATGGCTACACCTTC.

This chain connects TRBV7-9 to TRBJ1-1; D unresolved. The ends were cut back, 5 bases at V and 5 bases at J, with 12 bases in the middle. Per the germline V gene, CDR1 is SEHNR and CDR2 is FQNEAQ (reference sequence). The CDR3 length is 13 residues. In nucleotides, the CDR3 is TGTGCCAGCAGCCTGGGGAGACGGACTGAAGCTTTCTTT. Translating gives CASSLGRRTEAFF.

This clone was seen a few times. The CDR3 coding sequence is TGTGCCAGCAGCCCACTAGCGGGGGGCTACGAGCAGTACTTC. Protein product: CASSPLAGGYEQYF. This chain joins TRBV7-2 and TRBJ2-7; 12 bases match TRBD2. The V segment lost 5 bases and the J segment 3 bases; nucleotides outside the gene matches: 2. Germline loops: CDR1 SGHTA, CDR2 FQGNSA. The CDR3 has 14 amino acids. Using reference TRBV7-2 and TRBJ2-7 for the parts outside the CDR3, the full variable domain is GAGVSQSPSNKVTEKGKDVELRCDPISGHTALYWYRQSLGQGLEFLIYFQGNSAPDKSGLPSDRFSAERTGGSVSTLTIQRTQQEDSAVYLCASSPLAGGYEQYFGPGTRLTVT.

The chain links TRBV5-1 to TRBJ2-5; TRBD2 matches at 10 bases. Trimming cost V 0 bases and J 5 bases; bases outside gene matches: 10. The CDR3 covers 17 residues. Germline loops: CDR1 SGHRS, CDR2 YFSETQ. The CDR3 protein is CASSLAGLAGVWETQYF. CDR3 in DNA: TGCGCCAGCAGCTTGGCCGGGCTAGCGGGAGTGTGGGAGACCCAGTACTTC.

J is TRBJ1-5 and V is TRBV19, with 8 bases matching TRBD1. The ends lost 3 bases at V and 1 base at J; junction bases unmatched: 5. Germline CDR1 LNHDA, CDR2 SQIVND (reference sequence). This CDR3 region has 16 residues. Written as DNA, the CDR3 is TGTGCCAGTAGTATCTCCCCAGGGGGCAGCAATCAGCCCCAGCATTTT. It codes for CASSISPGGSNQPQHF.

This rearrangement joins TRBV7-2 to TRBJ2-5; maybe TRBD2 (5 bases). CDR3 size: 11 residues. Germline V lookup: CDR1 SGHTA, CDR2 FQGNSA. V lost 3 bases, J lost 9 bases, and 8 bases lay in between. The DNA of the CDR3 is TGTGCCAGCAGCTTCGGAGCGGCCCAGTACTTC. Residues: CASSFGAAQYF.